The clone carrying this T cell receptor (beta chain) was seen only a few times. Under the authors' procedure: How many nucleated cells were present was estimated from reference gene primer amplification. This table comes from immunoSEQ multiplex PCR, and its TCRdb copy is limited to in-frame clones, with some not included. D and trimming come from the DNA, and the V and J calls and clone size come from that table. The sample lists some 190,000 clones, 80% to 85% occurring once. Participants, roughly 18 to 90 years old, spanned more than 20 US areas. Grouping used clinical history reported by participants in a survey and questionnaire. The record originates from a study of blood T cell repertoires in COVID-19. The germline CDR1 and CDR2 sequences are SGDLS and YYNGEE. The CDR3 is 12 amino acids. V dropped 3 bases and J dropped 9 bases, with 12 bases sitting between them.

The rearrangement links TRBV9 to TRBJ2-5; TRBD1 might be the D (6 bases). Sequencing was carried out using PBMCs or T cells enriched from blood (not recorded which). This clonotype originated in a woman in her 30s who had been exposed to COVID-19. CDR3 in DNA: TGTGCCAGCAGCGGGGACACCAGATCCCAGTACTTC. Translation gives CASSGDTRSQYF.